This TCR beta chain was sequenced during a study of T cell responses to AZD1222 COVID-19 vaccine. Trimming at V came to 1 base and at J to 0 bases, leaving 1 base not matched to a gene. Germline CDR1 reads SGHKS; CDR2 reads YYEKEE (reference sequence). This CDR3 region has 15 residues. Profiling relied on immunoSEQ multiplex PCR, and the TCRdb table lists in-frame clones only, not all of them. This sample has more than 150,000 clones, with roughly 90% found just once. About this clone: The antigen is not known.

Study observations and caveats: There were vaccine-associated CD4 TCRs across spike, dominant at 160-218 and 743-854.

The clonotype comes from an adult who received the AZD1222 COVID-19 vaccine. The sample was peripheral blood, taken 28 days after the second AZD1222 dose. The rearrangement links TRBV5-5 to TRBJ1-3; 7 bases agree with TRBD1. CDR3 loop: CASSLTGVSGNTIYF. CDR3 DNA: TGTGCCAGCAGCTTGACAGGGGTCTCTGGAAACACCATATATTTT. The full variable domain, in which reference TRBV5-5 and TRBJ1-3 provide the parts outside the CDR3, is DAGVTQSPTHLIKTRGQQVTLRCSPISGHKSVSWYQQVLGQGPQFIFQYYEKEERGRGNFPDRFSARQFPNYSSELNVNALLLGDSALYLCASSLTGVSGNTIYFGEGSWLTVV.